Listed here are 30 T cell receptor beta chains from one sample, sequenced in a study of shared clonotypes between healthy human individuals. TCRdb keeps only in-frame clones here, not all; method: immunoSEQ multiplex PCR. This table holds some 2,000,000 clones, nearly 97% found once. The sequencing input was naive CD4+ T cells sorted from blood. Subset: CD45RA+ positively selected. The receptor source for this set is a young man in good health.

The gene calls are TRBV5-1 and TRBJ2-1, with 8 bases lining up with TRBD2. CDR1 is SGHRS and CDR2 is YFSETQ in the germline V gene. The J segment lost 2 bases and the V segment lost 0 bases, leaving 4 bases of the junction unmatched. The CDR3 extends over 16 amino acids. Here the CDR3 reads CASSLVGSGTYNEQFF. The CDR3 nucleotides are TGCGCCAGCAGCTTGGTTGGTAGCGGGACCTACAATGAGCAGTTCTTC.

This clone was found once. The genes are TRBV19 and TRBJ1-4; no clear D gene. The length of the CDR3 is 16 residues. V was cut by 0 bases and J by 7 bases, with 15 bases left in between. Germline values: CDR1 LNHDA, CDR2 SQIVND (reference sequence). This CDR3 is CASSIDKTNRGEKLFF. The CDR3 coding sequence is TGTGCCAGTAGTATAGATAAAACAAACCGGGGTGAAAAACTGTTTTTT.

V and J are TRBV6-1 and TRBJ2-2, with 7 bases identical to TRBD1. Germline V lookup: CDR1 MNHNS, CDR2 SASEGT. J lost 6 bases, V lost 10 bases, and 8 bases had no gene match. The CDR3 has 13 residues. CDR3 DNA sequence: TGTGCCACCGACAGGGAAGGGGCCGGGGAGCTGTTTTTT. This codes for CATDREGAGELFF.

This clone has a single count. The chain couples TRBV10-3 to TRBJ2-1, with 7 bases identical to TRBD2. Germline CDR1 is ENHRY and CDR2 is SYGVKD. Losses at the gene ends were 4 bases for V and 6 bases for J; bases not matched to a gene: 6. This CDR3 comprises 14 residues. The chain's CDR3 is CAISGAGVGNEQFF. For the CDR3, the DNA is TGTGCCATCAGTGGCGCGGGGGTGGGCAATGAGCAGTTCTTC.

This chain's CDR3 is CASSSRQGRYGYTF. CDR3 DNA sequence: TGTGCCAGCAGCTCTCGACAGGGGCGCTATGGCTACACCTTC. V usage is TRBV7-2 and J usage is TRBJ1-2; 8 bases agree with TRBD1. CDR1 SGHTA and CDR2 FQGNSA come from the germline V gene. The CDR3 sequence is 14 residues long. The V and J ends lost 4 bases and 4 bases, in that order; junction bases with no gene match: 5.

The gene calls are TRBV11-2 and TRBJ2-7; D uncertain. The CDR3 loop spans 13 amino acids. Trimming took off 2 bases at V and 7 bases at J, with 12 bases between the two ends. Germline CDR1 and CDR2: SGHAT and FQNNGV. The CDR3 loop reads CASSLSGRREQYF. CDR3 sequence (DNA): TGTGCCAGCAGCTTATCTGGCCGTCGAGAGCAGTACTTC.

J is TRBJ2-3 and V is TRBV5-6; D may correspond to TRBD1 or TRBD2 (5 bases each). Germline CDR1 is SGHDT and CDR2 is YYEEEE. V lost 4 bases to trimming and J lost 0 bases, with 12 bases between them. This CDR3 has 15 residues. The CDR3 is CASSREGRSTDTQYF. In DNA, the CDR3 is TGTGCCAGCAGCCGAGAGGGGCGGAGCACAGATACGCAGTATTTT.

The J gene is TRBJ2-5, the V gene TRBV18; 14 bases match TRBD2. Germline CDR1 is KGHSH and CDR2 is LQKENI. CDR3 length equals 16 residues. The junction had 10 bases not matched to a gene; V was cut back by 4 bases and J by 9 bases. CDR3 nucleotide sequence: TGTGCCAGCTCACAAGGGACTAGCGGGGGCCCGTTGGCCCAGTACTTC. Its translation is CASSQGTSGGPLAQYF.

This CDR3 reads CASSLDGTGSGNTIYF. CDR3 in DNA: TGTGCCAGCAGCTTAGACGGGACAGGGTCTGGAAACACCATATATTTT. The gene calls are TRBV13 and TRBJ1-3; 9 bases line up with TRBD1. CDR3 length equals 16 residues. V shed 1 base, J shed 1 base, and the junction held 2 bases outside the gene matches. The germline gives CDR1 PRHDT, CDR2 FYEKMQ (reference sequence).

The chain has TRBV5-1 and TRBJ2-3; perhaps TRBD1 as D (5 bases). V was clipped by 5 bases and J by 4 bases, with 11 bases between them. There are 13 residues in the CDR3. The germline gives CDR1 SGHRS, CDR2 YFSETQ. This chain's CDR3 is CASSQAGSDTQYF. The CDR3 coding sequence is TGCGCCAGCAGTCAGGCAGGGTCAGATACGCAGTATTTT.

This chain uses TRBV18 with TRBJ1-1, with a possible D match to TRBD1 (5 bases). Germline CDR1 KGHSH, CDR2 LQKENI. The V and J ends lost 3 bases and 3 bases respectively, with 8 bases between them. This CDR3 has 13 amino acids. Written as DNA, the CDR3 is TGTGCCAGCTCACCTCAGGGTCACACTGAAGCTTTCTTT. This sequence encodes CASSPQGHTEAFF.

This clone was detected once. The chain links TRBV5-1 to TRBJ2-7, with D perhaps TRBD1 (5 bases). CDR1 is SGHRS and CDR2 is YFSETQ in the germline V gene. The CDR3 has 13 residues. The ends were cut back, 0 bases at V and 7 bases at J, with 11 bases in the middle. CDR3 in amino acids: CASSLAGRVEQYF. The CDR3 DNA is TGCGCCAGCAGCTTGGCAGGCAGGGTTGAGCAGTACTTC.

The chain recombines TRBV7-2 with TRBJ1-5; D remains ambiguous. The CDR3 sequence is 14 residues long. Germline V lookup: CDR1 SGHTA, CDR2 FQGNSA. V was pared by 3 bases and J by 4 bases, with 10 bases between. The CDR3: CASSFFSGNQPQHF. The DNA for the CDR3 is TGTGCCAGCAGCTTTTTCTCTGGGAATCAGCCCCAGCATTTT.

The gene calls are TRBV29-1 and TRBJ2-5; a weak D match, TRBD1 (7 bases). The CDR3 is 12 residues long. CDR1 and CDR2 from the germline V gene are SQVTM and ANQGSEA. V gave up 5 bases and J gave up 4 bases, with 11 bases separating them. The CDR3 region has the DNA TGCAGCGTTCAGGGGGGTAGAGAGACCCAGTACTTC. Its protein is CSVQGGRETQYF.

The chain couples TRBV28 to TRBJ2-4; weak D call: TRBD2 (5 bases). This CDR3 has 17 residues. Trimming took 7 bases from V and 1 from J, leaving 20 bases between them. Germline CDR1 is MDHEN and CDR2 is SYDVKM. CDR3 sequence reads: CASMFGPGIRAKNIQYF. The CDR3 nucleotides read TGTGCCAGCATGTTTGGACCCGGGATTAGGGCCAAAAACATTCAGTACTTC.

V is TRBV5-1 and J is TRBJ2-2, with 8 positions matching TRBD1. J gave up 4 bases and V 5 bases, and 7 bases lay outside the gene matches. There are 15 residues in the CDR3. Germline V lookup: CDR1 SGHRS, CDR2 YFSETQ. The CDR3 loop reads CASSHGQGGTGELFF. DNA for the CDR3: TGCGCCAGCAGTCACGGACAGGGAGGCACCGGGGAGCTGTTTTTT.

The chain couples TRBV18 to TRBJ1-4; D ambiguous. The CDR3 loop spans 13 amino acids. V lost 2 bases and J 8 bases, leaving 9 bases between the germline ends. CDR1 KGHSH and CDR2 LQKENI come from the germline V gene. The CDR3 spells CASSPTTLEKLFF. In DNA form, the CDR3 reads TGTGCCAGCTCACCAACCACACTCGAAAAACTGTTTTTT.

This chain joins TRBV2 and TRBJ1-4; D is possibly TRBD1 (5 bases). Trimming cost V 7 bases and J 8 bases, with 17 bases left between them. Germline values: CDR1 SNHLY, CDR2 FYNNEI. The CDR3 has 14 residues. CDR3 sequence reads: CASNRPQGGEKLFF. As DNA, the CDR3 is TGTGCCAGCAATCGCCCCCAGGGTGGAGAAAAACTGTTTTTT.

This chain links TRBV2 with TRBJ1-4; TRBD1 is a possible D gene (6 bases). V was clipped by 8 bases and J by 6 bases, with 13 bases between them. Germline V gene data show CDR1 as SNHLY and CDR2 as FYNNEI. The CDR3 runs 13 residues. The chain's CDR3 is CASVGRGDEKLFF. DNA of the CDR3: TGTGCCAGCGTGGGCAGGGGAGATGAAAAACTGTTTTTT.

CDR3 coding DNA: TGTGCCAGCAGCGAGGGACAGGGAGGCGGCAATGAAAAACTGTTTTTT. This gives the protein CASSEGQGGGNEKLFF. The rearrangement links TRBV9 to TRBJ1-4, with 9 positions matching TRBD1. Germline V lookup: CDR1 SGDLS, CDR2 YYNGEE. The V gene end was trimmed by 3 bases and the J gene end by 5 bases; junction bases not matched to a gene: 8. The CDR3 loop spans 16 amino acids. The variable domain in full, with the rest retrieved from reference TRBV9 and TRBJ1-4, is DSGVTQTPKHLITATGQRVTLRCSPRSGDLSVYWYQQSLDQGLQFLIQYYNGEERAKGNILERFSAQQFPDLHSELNLSSLELGDSALYFCASSEGQGGGNEKLFFGSGTQLSVL.

The chain is built from TRBV4-1 and TRBJ2-7; possible D gene TRBD1, 6 bases. This CDR3 comprises 14 residues. Germline CDR1 and CDR2: MGHRA and YSYEKL. V shed 5 bases and J shed 5 bases, with 16 bases lying between them. CDR3 DNA sequence: TGCGCCAGCAGCAAACCGGGACAAATTAACGAGCAGTACTTC. This encodes CASSKPGQINEQYF.

Note on this clone: The sample has other DNA sequences that encode this CDR3 too. J is TRBJ1-3 and V is TRBV6-1; D gene unclear. The length of the CDR3 is 12 residues. The germline V gene has CDR1 MNHNS and CDR2 SASEGT. V was pared by 8 bases and J by 0 bases, with 5 bases between. The DNA of the CDR3 is TGTGCCAGCCGAAGCTCTGGAAACACCATATATTTT. It specifies CASRSSGNTIYF.

The chain combines TRBV11-2 with TRBJ1-2; D may be TRBD1 (5 bases). This CDR3 spans 13 amino acids. The V gene's germline CDR1 is SGHAT and CDR2 FQNNGV. Trimming stripped 3 bases from V and 8 bases from J, with 13 bases between. The CDR3 region has the DNA TGTGCCAGCAGCTTTTCAGGGTTGGGCGGCTACACCTTC. This gives the protein CASSFSGLGGYTF.

As DNA, the CDR3 is TGTGCCAGCTCACCACCGGCAGATCCCTATGGCTACACCTTC. This sequence encodes CASSPPADPYGYTF. V gene TRBV18 combines with J gene TRBJ1-2; D is unclear. The CDR3 contains 14 residues. Germline lookup yields CDR1 KGHSH and CDR2 LQKENI. V lost 0 bases and J lost 4, with 9 bases in between.

The chain combines TRBV6-6 with TRBJ1-5; no firm D call. The germline V gene encodes CDR1 MNHNY and CDR2 SVGAGI (reference sequence). The germline V and J ends were trimmed by 2 bases and 1 base, with 9 bases remaining between them. This CDR3 region has 15 residues. CDR3 loop: CASSYGESSNQPQHF. The CDR3 DNA reads as TGTGCCAGCAGTTACGGGGAGAGCAGCAATCAGCCCCAGCATTTT.

This rearrangement joins TRBV7-2 to TRBJ1-4, with 10 bases identical to TRBD1. Germline values: CDR1 SGHTA, CDR2 FQGNSA. This CDR3 region has 16 residues. With 4 bases clipped from V and 6 bases from J, the junction kept 8 bases outside the gene matches. The CDR3 reads CASSSSGTGEHEKLFF. CDR3 nucleotide sequence: TGTGCCAGCAGCTCCTCCGGGACAGGGGAACATGAAAAACTGTTTTTT. The whole variable domain, remainder taken from reference TRBV7-2 and TRBJ1-4, is GAGVSQSPSNKVTEKGKDVELRCDPISGHTALYWYRQSLGQGLEFLIYFQGNSAPDKSGLPSDRFSAERTGGSVSTLTIQRTQQEDSAVYLCASSSSGTGEHEKLFFGSGTQLSVL.

V is TRBV5-6 and J is TRBJ2-2, with 10 nucleotides matching TRBD1. Per the germline V gene, CDR1 is SGHDT and CDR2 is YYEEEE. CDR3 length equals 15 residues. V trimming: 7 bases; J trimming: 5 bases; junction bases outside the gene matches: 8. This CDR3 reads CASQADRGRTGELFF. Here the CDR3 DNA reads TGTGCCAGCCAAGCCGACAGGGGGCGGACCGGGGAGCTGTTTTTT.

This clone came up once. The chain employs TRBV29-1 and TRBJ2-2; D remains unclear. Germline V gene lookup returns CDR1 SQVTM and CDR2 ANQGSEA. The CDR3 totals 15 residues. Trimming cost V 6 bases and J 6 bases, with 20 bases left between them. The CDR3 DNA follows: TGCAGCGTGGAGCTTACCCCTAACCGCCCCGGGGAGCTGTTTTTT. It is translated as CSVELTPNRPGELFF.

Regarding this clone: Other DNA sequences from this sample encode an identical CDR3 as well. The chain joins TRBV5-1 to TRBJ1-2; D unclear. Trimming shortened V by 2 bases and J by 3 bases, and 5 bases separated the two germline ends. The CDR3 covers 12 residues. Per the germline V gene, CDR1 is SGHRS and CDR2 is YFSETQ. The CDR3 protein is CASSLDYYGYTF. CDR3 coding DNA: TGCGCCAGCAGCTTAGACTACTATGGCTACACCTTC. The variable domain in full, completed from reference TRBV5-1 and TRBJ1-2, reads KAGVTQTPRYLIKTRGQQVTLSCSPISGHRSVSWYQQTPGQGLQFLFEYFSETQRNKGNFPGRFSGRQFSNSRSEMNVSTLELGDSALYLCASSLDYYGYTFGSGTRLTVV.

The chain uses TRBV7-2 and TRBJ2-2; 9 nucleotides line up with TRBD1. The V gene end was trimmed by 5 bases and the J gene end by 5 bases; junction bases not matched to a gene: 9. CDR1 and CDR2 (germline): SGHTA, FQGNSA. This CDR3 is built from 16 residues. The CDR3 DNA sequence: TGTGCCAGCAGCGGATCGGGACAGGGAACGACCGGGGAGCTGTTTTTT. Translated, it gives CASSGSGQGTTGELFF.